This T cell receptor (beta chain) was recovered during a study of blood T cells in healthy people across ages. The V gene's germline CDR1 is MNHEY and CDR2 SVGAGI. V was shortened by 0 bases and J by 4 bases, with 6 bases between the two germline ends. This CDR3 is 13 amino acids long. A J-beta primer mix and a sample-barcoded 5' primer were used in a second PCR of roughly 6 to 11 cycles. Each CDR3 protein gets one entry after TCRdb re-called the 5' RACE reads with MiXCR. The sample records 800,000 or so distinct CDR3 sequences, about 45% being singletons. Sequenced material: blood. V gene TRBV6-5 combines with J gene TRBJ1-2; no clear D gene. The receptor's source is a man aged 80 or over in good health. The CDR3 protein is CASSYSLVYGYTF. As DNA, the CDR3 is TGTGCCAGCAGTTACTCTTTAGTCTATGGCTACACCTTC.